This TCR beta chain was documented in a study of T cells in women clearing cervical HPV infection. On the study more broadly: Case blood was drawn when the lesion was first found; control blood after infection became undetectable. HLA type could not be excluded as a confounder. Study-wide findings and caveats: A classifier using richness and V gene abundances reached an AUC of 0.7 to 0.9.

TCRdb's table, derived via immunoSEQ multiplex PCR, lists solely in-frame clones and lacks some. Here the sample table reports about 28,000 clones. Germline V gene data show CDR1 as GTSNPN and CDR2 as SVGIG (reference sequence). Trimming took 5 bases from V and 3 from J, leaving 10 bases between them. CDR3 length: 13 residues. Regarding this clone: Antigen unknown. From the germline J gene comes the end of the CDR3, since the read stops 3 residues before it.

The sample taken for sequencing was blood buffy coat. The rearrangement joins TRBV30 to TRBJ1-4, with D perhaps TRBD1 (6 bases). This receptor was taken from a woman aged 18-69 years with a cervical HPV16 infection that either progressed to CIN3+ or cleared (not recorded which). CDR3 DNA (partial): TGTGCCTGGGGGGGGGCACCTAATGAAAAA. It yields the protein CAWGGAPNEK. The whole CDR3 region reads CAWGGAPNEKLFF.